This T cell receptor (beta chain) emerged from a study of CD8 T cells in Susac syndrome (dated by TCRdb to 2018 to 2020). At the level of the whole study: Among the sequenced Susac syndrome patients, five or six had clinically active disease and 8 or 9 were in clinical remission. At the time of blood withdrawal, Susac syndrome patients were either therapy-naive, taking corticosteroids (with some also receiving IVIg), or on IVIg alone. Repertoire sequencing was used to test whether CD8+ T cell activation and differentiation in Susac syndrome was antigen driven.

Peripheral blood CD8+ and CD4+ T cells from healthy donors, Susac syndrome patients and multiple sclerosis patients were profiled by high-throughput TCR beta sequencing. The Susac syndrome patients fulfilled recently defined diagnostic criteria for definite or probable disease. Bulk CD8+ and CD4+ T cells were purified by magnetic negative isolation, whereas CD8+ TEMRA cells were enriched by FACS. Blood was drawn into EDTA tubes, processed within 24 hours, and PBMCs were isolated by density gradient centrifugation. PBMCs intended for TCR sequencing were cryopreserved in liquid nitrogen and were subsequently thawed in a 37 degrees C water bath. The sorted or isolated CD4+, CD8+ and CD8+ TEMRA cells had a purity of 90% or higher. General study outcomes and caveats: In the CD4+ T cell repertoire of Susac syndrome patients, clonal expansion was not detected. The number of individuals in the TCR sequencing and HLA analysis was acknowledged as relatively small.

The junction shows trimming of 8 bases on V and 1 base on J, plus 8 bases between the germline ends. Counted from cysteine to phenylalanine, this CDR3 has 12 amino acids. Only CDR3 DNA is held: 36 bases, read in frame from base 1. RNA was extracted using the RNeasy kit, and roughly 0.45 to 1 microgram was reverse transcribed with random hexamers. The immunoSEQ multiplex PCR assay, covering 54 Vbeta and 13 Jbeta segments, was used to amplify TCR beta CDR3 regions. PCR amplification bias was corrected using a synthetic template baseline for primer optimization and computational correction. The source study handled its data this way. Reads were annotated to V, D and J genes per IMGT and analyzed with immunoSEQ Analyzer, keeping only productive sequences. Clonality was calculated as one minus the Shannon entropy normalized by log2 of the number of productive unique sequences. For each patient and control, public and private clones were evaluated among the 100 most prevalent clones. Clones were defined as Susac-specific when absent from the healthy and MS cohorts, from some 1,100 published viral clones and from other ImmuneACCESS disease sequences. TCRdb reprocessed the public reads (quality trimming at Q25 with fastp, clone calling with MiXCR) and kept in-frame beta chains. Each entry merges the rows of one CDR3 protein and shows their most common DNA and genes. The V and J calls and clone size are TCRdb's, not the authors'. In all, the sample holds under 150,000 distinct CDR3 sequences, and 95% of those were seen once. The top ten clonotypes cover about 0.15% of the sample.

Details on this clonotype: What this receptor recognizes is not known. Per-nucleotide qualities are absent, and no much larger clonotype sits a single base away.

The chain is assembled from TRBV12-3 or TRBV12-4 and TRBJ1-1; there is no confident call for the D gene. This clonotype was sampled from a human donor with Susac syndrome. The sample consisted of CD4+ T cells from PBMCs. CDR3 sequence: CASGRANTEAFF. The nucleotides are TGTGCCAGCGGGCGGGCGAACACTGAAGCTTTCTTT.